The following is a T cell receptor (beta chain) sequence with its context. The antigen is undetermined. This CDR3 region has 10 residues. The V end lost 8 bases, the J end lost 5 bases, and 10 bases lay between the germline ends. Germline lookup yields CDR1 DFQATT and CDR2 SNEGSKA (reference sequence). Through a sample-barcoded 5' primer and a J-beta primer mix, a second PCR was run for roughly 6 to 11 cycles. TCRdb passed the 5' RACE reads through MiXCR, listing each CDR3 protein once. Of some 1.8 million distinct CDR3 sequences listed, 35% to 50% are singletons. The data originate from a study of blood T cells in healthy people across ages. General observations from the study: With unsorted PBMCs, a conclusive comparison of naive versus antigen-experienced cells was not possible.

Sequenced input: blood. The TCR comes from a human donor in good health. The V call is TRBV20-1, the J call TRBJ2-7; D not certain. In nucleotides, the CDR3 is TGCAGTTGTGTAGACCACGAGCAGTACTTC. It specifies CSCVDHEQYF.